This T cell receptor (beta chain) was identified in a study of tumor-infiltrating lymphocytes in oesophageal squamous cell carcinoma. One entry per CDR3 protein, called by TCRdb with MiXCR from the PCR reads. This repertoire shows roughly 20,000 distinct CDR3 sequences, roughly 40% found once; its top ten account for 18%. By sample fraction, this clonotype is medium-sized (0.01 to 0.1%). The V end lost 8 bases, the J end lost 0 bases, and 11 bases lay between the germline ends. This CDR3 comprises 14 residues. Germline CDR1 reads SGHVS; CDR2 reads FQNEAQ. Sequenced: normal esophageal tissue next to the tumor. The sequence was obtained from a female donor with esophageal squamous cell carcinoma. The rearrangement links TRBV7-8 to TRBJ2-1; D gene ambiguous. The DNA of the CDR3 is TGTGCCAGCCCTTTTTTGCGCTCCTACAATGAGCAGTTCTTC. It codes for CASPFLRSYNEQFF.